The clone carrying this T cell receptor beta chain was detected only once. Its specificity is unknown. Germline V CDR1 and CDR2: SGHRS, YFSETQ. V gave up 4 bases and J gave up 8 bases, with 19 bases separating them. There are 15 residues in the CDR3. The data derive from a study of cytomegalovirus exposure and HLA in healthy donors. Whole-study context: The 550 to 800 first-cohort repertoires and the approximately 110 validation repertoires shared the same platform, a later analysis reported.

The data were produced by immunoSEQ multiplex PCR, yet TCRdb's version contains in-frame clones alone and is incomplete. The sample includes under 400,000 clones, 80% to 90% seen only once; the top ten take around 0.8%. The donors were part of the validation cohort of around 110 subjects. That cohort was separate from the first cohort, which comprised some 670 subjects. Regarding the study as a whole: Usually a TCR sequence was rare, but some public TCRs were found in many donors.

The receptor was isolated from a young woman in good health and CMV-seronegative. V gene TRBV5-1 combines with J gene TRBJ2-1; maybe TRBD2 (5 bases). Source material: PBMCs. The CDR3 loop is CASSTTSKAGDEQFF. The CDR3 nucleotides are TGCGCCAGCAGCACCACTAGTAAGGCTGGTGATGAGCAGTTCTTC.